The present entry profiles one TCR beta chain with its context. Seattle participants joined during active infection and were tracked over time. The data stem from a study of blood T cell repertoires in COVID-19. Study at large: The origin of the acute and convalescent COVID-19 samples was the United States, Italy and Spain. PBMCs, B-cell-depleted T cells, or T cells provided the cDNA or gDNA that made up the material.

From germline, CDR1 is MDHEN and CDR2 SYDVKM. The CDR3 has 14 residues. Trimming stripped 6 bases from V and 3 bases from J, with 14 bases between. Authors' data handling: Reference gene primer amplification gave estimated nucleated cell counts. The data were produced by immunoSEQ multiplex PCR, yet TCRdb's version contains in-frame clones alone and is incomplete. V, J and clone size are those of that table, while D and trimming were read from the DNA. The sample shows under 400,000 clones, roughly 87% of them seen only once. Sample: peripheral blood. The receptor was derived from a woman aged 60 to 75 with COVID-19, enrolled during active disease. The rearrangement uses TRBV28 and TRBJ1-2; D is ambiguous. In DNA form, the CDR3 reads TGTGCCAGCAGGTCTTACGAACAACACTATGGCTACACCTTC. Translating gives CASRSYEQHYGYTF.